Listed below are T cell receptor beta chains from one sample, sequenced in a study of T cells after posttransplantation cyclophosphamide. Repertoires were generated with immunoSEQ multiplex PCR, while TCRdb's copy carries only in-frame clones and drops some. Of tens of thousands of clones in the sample, 91% were seen once. The source material was naive CD4+ T cells sorted from blood. All receptors come from a man aged 25 to 45 in good health and a related stem cell transplant donor. CDR3s include the opening cysteine and the closing phenylalanine or tryptophan. Fields, in order: J gene, clone size, D gene, V gene, CDR3 protein, CDR3 DNA. A D gene is named only where the DNA matches it firmly. Size is omitted from some rows. Given values are once, few, many or a class for expanded clones.

TRBJ2-3,NA,TRBD2,TRBV9,CASSGGGLISTDTQYF,TGTGCCAGCAGCGGGGGGGGTCTAATCAGCACAGATACGCAGTATTTT
TRBJ2-2,once,TRBD1,TRBV5-1,CASSSTIRDSSTGELFF,TGCGCCAGCAGCTCGACGATCCGGGACAGCAGCACCGGGGAGCTGTTTTTT
TRBJ1-1,few,NA,TRBV5-6,CASSFTGNEAFF,TGTGCCAGCAGCTTCACGGGGAATGAAGCTTTCTTT
TRBJ2-2,NA,NA,TRBV5-1,CASSLDGAGTGELFF,TGCGCCAGCAGCTTGGATGGGGCGGGGACCGGGGAGCTGTTTTTT
TRBJ2-3,NA,TRBD2,TRBV5-4,CASRTSDTDTQYF,TGTGCCAGCCGGACTAGCGACACAGATACGCAGTATTTT
TRBJ2-5,NA,TRBD2,TRBV9,CASSSAGREETQYF,TGTGCCAGCAGCTCCGCGGGGAGGGAAGAGACCCAGTACTTC
TRBJ1-5,NA,TRBD1,TRBV5-4,CASSRQGEGQPQHF,TGTGCCAGCAGCCGACAGGGTGAAGGGCAGCCCCAGCATTTT
TRBJ2-7,NA,NA,TRBV5-4,CASSLGPRDKGVGEQYF,TGTGCCAGCAGCTTGGGCCCCCGGGACAAGGGGGTCGGGGAGCAGTACTTC
TRBJ2-7,NA,TRBD1,TRBV2,CASRDLQGAHSYEQYF,TGTGCCAGCAGGGACCTACAGGGGGCGCATTCCTACGAGCAGTACTTC
TRBJ1-1,NA,TRBD1,TRBV19,CASSIGQVKVNTEAFF,TGTGCCAGTAGTATCGGACAGGTCAAAGTGAACACTGAAGCTTTCTTT
TRBJ1-5,NA,NA,TRBV15,CATSREVSSQPQHF,TGTGCCACCAGCAGAGAGGTCTCGAGTCAGCCCCAGCATTTT
TRBJ2-5,NA,TRBD2,TRBV4-3,CASSQLAGVETQYF,TGCGCCAGCAGCCAACTAGCGGGGGTTGAGACCCAGTACTTC
TRBJ1-1,NA,NA,TRBV6-5,CASTSLQARNTEAFF,TGTGCCAGCACCTCATTGCAGGCTCGGAACACTGAAGCTTTCTTT
TRBJ1-3,few,TRBD1,TRBV19,CASSMGTGAGNTIYF,TGTGCCAGTAGTATGGGGACAGGGGCCGGAAACACCATATATTTT
TRBJ2-4,NA,TRBD1,TRBV7-8,CASSSDRRLLHIQYF,TGTGCCAGCAGCTCGGACAGGCGGTTATTGCACATTCAGTACTTC
TRBJ2-2,once,NA,TRBV6-5,CASSYVGGTLGGELFF,TGTGCCAGCAGTTATGTTGGGGGCACACTAGGCGGGGAGCTGTTTTTT
TRBJ2-7,NA,TRBD1,TRBV5-8,CASSLTGVYEQYF,TGTGCCAGCAGCTTAACAGGGGTCTACGAGCAGTACTTC
TRBJ1-2,once,TRBD1,TRBV5-5,CASSPGQGAWGYTF,TGTGCCAGCAGCCCGGGACAGGGGGCTTGGGGCTACACCTTC
TRBJ1-2,once,NA,TRBV28,CASSFATNLNYGYTF,TGTGCCAGCAGTTTTGCAACTAATCTCAACTATGGCTACACCTTC
TRBJ1-6,NA,TRBD1,TRBV2,CASSELGQGSSPLHF,TGTGCCAGCAGTGAACTAGGACAGGGCAGTTCACCCCTCCACTTT
TRBJ2-2,NA,NA,TRBV14,CASSPPIGRRAGELFF,TGTGCCAGCAGCCCACCTATAGGGAGACGGGCCGGGGAGCTGTTTTTT
TRBJ1-1,NA,NA,TRBV6-6,CASSYSMGGLEAFF,TGTGCCAGCAGTTACTCGATGGGAGGGCTTGAAGCTTTCTTT
TRBJ2-2,NA,NA,TRBV7-3,CASSSSPLTGELFF,TGTGCCAGCAGCTCCTCCCCTTTGACCGGGGAGCTGTTTTTT
TRBJ2-2,NA,NA,TRBV5-1,CASSLNSNTGELFF,TGCGCCAGCAGCTTGAACTCCAACACCGGGGAGCTGTTTTTT
TRBJ1-2,NA,TRBD1,TRBV11-2,CASSLTAGGNYGYTF,TGTGCCAGCAGCTTAACGGCAGGGGGGAACTATGGCTACACCTTC
TRBJ2-7,NA,TRBD2,TRBV5-1,CASSLRDGGAPEQYF,TGCGCCAGCAGCTTGCGGGACGGGGGGGCACCCGAGCAGTACTTC
TRBJ1-2,NA,TRBD1,TRBV6-5,CASREPGQYGYTF,TGTGCCAGCAGAGAGCCGGGACAGTATGGCTACACCTTC
TRBJ2-7,once,NA,TRBV6-1,CASSGSGTHEQYF,TGTGCCAGCAGTGGCTCCGGGACTCACGAGCAGTACTTC
TRBJ2-7,NA,TRBD2,TRBV7-2,CASSLALGGGLYEQYF,TGTGCCAGCAGCTTAGCGCTTGGCGGGGGGCTGTACGAGCAGTACTTC
TRBJ1-2,NA,TRBD1,TRBV19,CASSIGDRENGYTF,TGTGCCAGTAGTATCGGAGACAGGGAAAATGGCTACACCTTC
TRBJ1-6,NA,NA,TRBV2,CASQFNRANSPLHF,TGTGCCAGCCAATTTAACAGGGCGAATTCACCCCTCCACTTT
TRBJ2-7,NA,NA,TRBV5-1,CASSLVSAPGDEQYF,TGCGCCAGCAGCTTGGTTTCCGCTCCAGGGGACGAGCAGTACTTC
TRBJ2-6,NA,NA,TRBV28,CASSSVQGIGSGANVLTF,TGTGCCAGCAGTTCAGTCCAGGGAATTGGCTCTGGGGCCAACGTCCTGACTTTC
TRBJ2-2,NA,TRBD1,TRBV2,CASSEEAGGLTGELFF,TGTGCCAGCAGTGAAGAGGCAGGGGGCCTCACCGGGGAGCTGTTTTTT
TRBJ2-1,NA,TRBD1,TRBV6-1,CASRERDRGRTFF,TGTGCCAGCAGGGAACGGGACAGGGGACGCACGTTCTTC
TRBJ1-1,NA,NA,TRBV5-5,CASSLGGTPNTEAFF,TGTGCCAGCAGCTTGGGGGGGACACCGAACACTGAAGCTTTCTTT
TRBJ2-1,NA,TRBD2,TRBV9,CASSVAAGGDNEQFF,TGTGCCAGCAGCGTAGCTGCGGGGGGGGACAATGAGCAGTTCTTC
TRBJ1-6,NA,NA,TRBV20-1,CSANFGSPLHF,TGCAGTGCTAACTTCGGTTCACCCCTCCACTTT
TRBJ1-1,NA,NA,TRBV9,CASSVFSNTEAFF,TGTGCCAGCAGCGTATTTTCAAACACTGAAGCTTTCTTT
TRBJ1-4,NA,TRBD1,TRBV7-2,CASSLTGANEKLFF,TGTGCCAGCAGCTTGACAGGGGCTAATGAAAAACTGTTTTTT
TRBJ1-2,once,TRBD1,TRBV7-8,CASSLVAGGRGYTF,TGTGCCAGCAGCTTAGTTGCAGGGGGCCGTGGCTACACCTTC
TRBJ1-5,NA,NA,TRBV19,CASSGWRTVSNQPQHF,TGTGCCAGTAGTGGTTGGAGGACGGTGAGCAATCAGCCCCAGCATTTT
TRBJ2-5,NA,NA,TRBV6-4,CASSEIRGETQYF,TGTGCCAGCAGTGAAATAAGGGGGGAGACCCAGTACTTC
TRBJ1-3,NA,TRBD1,TRBV7-9,CASSARDRGRGNTIYF,TGTGCCAGCAGCGCCCGGGACAGGGGACGGGGAAACACCATATATTTT
TRBJ2-2,NA,NA,TRBV10-3,CAAGRTGELFF,TGTGCCGCAGGCAGGACCGGGGAGCTGTTTTTT
TRBJ2-5,NA,NA,TRBV19,CASRIRAQGETQYF,TGTGCCAGTAGAATTCGGGCCCAGGGGGAGACCCAGTACTTC
TRBJ1-3,NA,NA,TRBV18,CASSPEYGGNTIYF,TGTGCCAGCTCACCTGAATACGGTGGAAACACCATATATTTT
TRBJ2-3,NA,TRBD1,TRBV9,CASSVGQGAYTDTQYF,TGTGCCAGCAGCGTAGGACAGGGGGCATACACAGATACGCAGTATTTT
TRBJ2-5,NA,NA,TRBV6-5,CASSYTEGSQETQYF,TGTGCCAGCAGTTACACAGAAGGCTCCCAAGAGACCCAGTACTTC
TRBJ1-2,NA,TRBD1,TRBV19,CASGSRDRVPLNYGYTF,TGTGCCAGCGGATCCCGGGACAGGGTGCCGTTAAACTATGGCTACACCTTC
TRBJ2-3,NA,TRBD2,TRBV25-1,CASSVGGLPTDTQYF,TGTGCCAGCAGTGTGGGGGGACTACCCACAGATACGCAGTATTTT
TRBJ2-3,once,TRBD1,TRBV7-6,CASSLGTGSTDTQYF,TGTGCCAGCAGCTTAGGGACAGGGAGCACAGATACGCAGTATTTT
TRBJ2-2,NA,TRBD1,TRBV29-1,CSAPTLKTGANTGELFF,TGCAGCGCCCCGACCCTGAAGACAGGGGCGAACACCGGGGAGCTGTTTTTT
TRBJ1-1,NA,NA,TRBV2,CASSAEQSTEAFF,TGTGCCAGCAGTGCCGAACAATCGACTGAAGCTTTCTTT
TRBJ2-3,NA,TRBD1,TRBV5-1,CASSRQGISTDTQYF,TGCGCCAGCAGCCGACAGGGGATTAGCACAGATACGCAGTATTTT
TRBJ2-7,NA,NA,TRBV5-5,CASSPGQTYEQYF,TGTGCCAGCAGCCCCGGACAGACCTACGAGCAGTACTTC